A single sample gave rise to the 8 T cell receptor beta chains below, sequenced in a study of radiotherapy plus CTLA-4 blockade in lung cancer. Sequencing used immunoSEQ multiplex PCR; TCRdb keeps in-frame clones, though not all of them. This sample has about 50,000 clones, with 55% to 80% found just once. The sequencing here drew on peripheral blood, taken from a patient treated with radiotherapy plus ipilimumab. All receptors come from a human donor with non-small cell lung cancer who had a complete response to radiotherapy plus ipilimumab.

The CDR3 bases are TGTGCCAGCTCACCGGACAGGATTAAGAACTATGGCTACACCTTC. Its translation is CASSPDRIKNYGYTF. This rearrangement joins TRBV18 to TRBJ1-2; TRBD1 matches at 7 bases. CDR3 length equals 15 residues. Germline loops: CDR1 KGHSH, CDR2 LQKENI. With V trimmed by 3 bases and J by 2 bases, 6 bases remained unmatched.

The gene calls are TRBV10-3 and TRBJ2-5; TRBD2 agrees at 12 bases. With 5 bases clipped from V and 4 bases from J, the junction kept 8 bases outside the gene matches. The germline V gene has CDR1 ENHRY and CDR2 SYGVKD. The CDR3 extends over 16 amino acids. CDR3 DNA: TGTGCCATCAGTCCTTCTAGCGGGGGGGCTCGAGAGACCCAGTACTTC. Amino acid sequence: CAISPSSGGARETQYF.

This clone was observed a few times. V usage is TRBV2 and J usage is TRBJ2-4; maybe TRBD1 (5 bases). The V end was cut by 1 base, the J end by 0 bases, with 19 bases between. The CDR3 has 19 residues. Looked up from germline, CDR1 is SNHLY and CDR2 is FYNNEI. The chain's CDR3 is CASSEEWSDITIAKNIQYF. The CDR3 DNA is TGTGCCAGCAGTGAAGAGTGGTCGGACATTACAATAGCCAAAAACATTCAGTACTTC. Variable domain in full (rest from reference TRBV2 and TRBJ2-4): EPEVTQTPSHQVTQMGQEVILRCVPISNHLYFYWYRQILGQKVEFLVSFYNNEISEKSEIFDDQFSVERPDGSNFTLKIRSTKLEDSAMYFCASSEEWSDITIAKNIQYFGAGTRLSVL.

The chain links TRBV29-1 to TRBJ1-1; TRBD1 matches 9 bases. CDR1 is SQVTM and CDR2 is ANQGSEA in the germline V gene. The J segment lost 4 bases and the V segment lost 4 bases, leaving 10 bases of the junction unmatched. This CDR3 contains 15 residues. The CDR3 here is CSVASGTGLSTEAFF. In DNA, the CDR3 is TGCAGCGTTGCTTCTGGGACAGGGTTAAGCACTGAAGCTTTCTTT.

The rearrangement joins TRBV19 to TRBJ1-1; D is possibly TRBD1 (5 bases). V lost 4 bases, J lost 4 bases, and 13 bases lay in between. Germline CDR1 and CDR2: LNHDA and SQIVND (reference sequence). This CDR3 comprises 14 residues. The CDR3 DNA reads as TGTGCCAGTAGTAGTGGGGCGTCGGTCACTGAAGCTTTCTTT. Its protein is CASSSGASVTEAFF.

This CDR3 is CASSLGAGTSEQYF. As DNA, the CDR3 is TGTGCCAGCAGCTTAGGTGCAGGGACAAGCGAGCAGTACTTC. This chain joins TRBV7-2 and TRBJ2-7, with D maybe TRBD1 (6 bases). CDR1 SGHTA and CDR2 FQGNSA come from the germline V gene. The CDR3 extends over 14 amino acids. Between the trimmed V and J ends, which lost 1 base and 6 bases, there was a span of 13 bases.

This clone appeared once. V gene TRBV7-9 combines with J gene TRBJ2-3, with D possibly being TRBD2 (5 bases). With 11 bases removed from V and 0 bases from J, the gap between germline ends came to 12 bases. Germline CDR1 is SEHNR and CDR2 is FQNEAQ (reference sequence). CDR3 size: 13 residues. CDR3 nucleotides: TGTGCCTGGAGTGAGGGTAGCACAGATACGCAGTATTTT. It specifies CAWSEGSTDTQYF.

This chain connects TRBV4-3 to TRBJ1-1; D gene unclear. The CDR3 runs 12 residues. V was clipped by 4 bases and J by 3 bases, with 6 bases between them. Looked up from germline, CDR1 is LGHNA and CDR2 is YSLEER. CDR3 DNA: TGCGCCAGCAGCCGCAGTGACACTGAAGCTTTCTTT. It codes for CASSRSDTEAFF.